This T cell receptor (beta chain) derives from a study of blood T cell repertoires in COVID-19. The wider study: Samples representing acute and convalescent COVID-19 were sourced from the United States, Italy and Spain.

The trim removed 3 bases at V and 4 bases at J, leaving 3 bases unmatched. The germline gives CDR1 SGHTA, CDR2 FQGNSA. The CDR3 is 16 amino acids. Original analysis: Amplification with reference gene primers provided the estimates of nucleated cell counts. The data were produced by immunoSEQ multiplex PCR, yet TCRdb's version contains in-frame clones alone and is incomplete. V and J calls plus clone size are reproduced from that table; the DNA served to infer D and trimming. In the table there are just under 30,000 clones, over 75% of which are singletons. The TCR sequence derives from a man aged 80 or over with acute or convalescent COVID-19. Sequencing was carried out using peripheral blood. This chain connects TRBV7-2 to TRBJ2-2; 12 bases are a match to TRBD1. CDR3 protein: CASSLGQGASTGELFF. The CDR3 DNA reads TGTGCCAGCAGCTTGGGACAGGGGGCAAGCACCGGGGAGCTGTTTTTT.